This TCR beta chain was found in a study of neurological immune-mediated disorders. Study-wide results and caveats: Grouping of repertoires by phylogeny put those of 18 of 34 multiple sclerosis patients into a single related-CDR3 cluster, a possible signature. Patients with HTLV-1-associated myelopathy had the highest level of TCR clonal expansion, whereas patients with multiple sclerosis had the lowest level, falling beneath the level found in healthy controls.

Trimming removed 5 bases from V and 4 bases from J, with 17 bases in between. This CDR3 is 15 amino acids long. Germline values: CDR1 MNHNY, CDR2 SVGAGI (reference sequence). Every sequencing run drew on 15-18 subjects and yielded over 190 million TCR-beta sequences. In TCRdb, the 5' RACE reads were re-called with MiXCR into one record per CDR3 protein. In the table there are 60,000 to 85,000 distinct CDR3 sequences, roughly 4.8% of which are singletons. In its sample, this clonotype was seen a few times. What it binds is not known. The V gene is TRBV6-6, the J gene TRBJ1-1; D might be TRBD1 (6 bases). This clonotype was obtained from a woman in her 70s with multiple sclerosis. Sample: PBMCs. Here the CDR3 DNA reads TGTGCCAGCAGTAACGGCCCCACAGGGAGCACTGAAGCTTTCTTT. Amino acids: CASSNGPTGSTEAFF.